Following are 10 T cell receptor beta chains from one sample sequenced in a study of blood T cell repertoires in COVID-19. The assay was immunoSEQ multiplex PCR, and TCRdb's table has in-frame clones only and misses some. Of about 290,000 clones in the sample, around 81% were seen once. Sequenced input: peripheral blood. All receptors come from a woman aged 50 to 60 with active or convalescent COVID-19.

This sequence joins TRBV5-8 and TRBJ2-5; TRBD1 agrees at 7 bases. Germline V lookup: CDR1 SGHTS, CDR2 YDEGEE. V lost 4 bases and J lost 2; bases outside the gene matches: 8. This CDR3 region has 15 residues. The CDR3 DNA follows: TGTGCCAGCAGCCGTGGACAGGCTATACAAGAGACCCAGTACTTC. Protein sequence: CASSRGQAIQETQYF.

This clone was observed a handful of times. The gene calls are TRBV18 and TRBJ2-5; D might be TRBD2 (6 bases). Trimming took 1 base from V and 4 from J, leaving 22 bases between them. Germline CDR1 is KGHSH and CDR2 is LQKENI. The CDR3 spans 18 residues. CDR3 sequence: CASSPLKEFAGSGETQYF. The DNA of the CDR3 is TGTGCCAGCTCACCACTTAAGGAGTTTGCGGGATCCGGAGAGACCCAGTACTTC.

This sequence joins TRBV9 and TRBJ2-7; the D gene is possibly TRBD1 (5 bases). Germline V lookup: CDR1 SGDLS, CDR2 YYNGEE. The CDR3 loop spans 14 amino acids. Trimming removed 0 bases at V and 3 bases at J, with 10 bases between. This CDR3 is CASSVDQGYYEQYF. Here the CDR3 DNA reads TGTGCCAGCAGCGTAGACCAGGGTTACTACGAGCAGTACTTC.

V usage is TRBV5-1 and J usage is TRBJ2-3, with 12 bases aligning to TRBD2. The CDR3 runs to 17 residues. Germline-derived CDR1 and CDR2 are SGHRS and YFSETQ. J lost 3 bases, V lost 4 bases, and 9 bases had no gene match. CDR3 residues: CASSLLTSGRGTDTQYF. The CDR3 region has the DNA TGCGCCAGCAGCCTCCTGACTAGCGGGAGAGGGACAGATACGCAGTATTTT.

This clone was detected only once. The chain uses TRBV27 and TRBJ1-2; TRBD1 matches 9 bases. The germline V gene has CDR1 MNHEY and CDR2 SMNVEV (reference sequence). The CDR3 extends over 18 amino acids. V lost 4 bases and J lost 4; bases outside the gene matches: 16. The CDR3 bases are TGTGCCAGCAGTTCTACCGGCCGGGACAGGGAAGGTAGCTATGGCTACACCTTC. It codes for CASSSTGRDREGSYGYTF.

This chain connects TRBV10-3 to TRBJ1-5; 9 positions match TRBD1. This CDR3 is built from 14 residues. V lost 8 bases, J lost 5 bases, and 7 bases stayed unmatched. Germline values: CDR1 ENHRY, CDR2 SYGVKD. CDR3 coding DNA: TGTGCCATCGCACGGACAGGGGCCGATCAGCCCCAGCATTTT. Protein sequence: CAIARTGADQPQHF.

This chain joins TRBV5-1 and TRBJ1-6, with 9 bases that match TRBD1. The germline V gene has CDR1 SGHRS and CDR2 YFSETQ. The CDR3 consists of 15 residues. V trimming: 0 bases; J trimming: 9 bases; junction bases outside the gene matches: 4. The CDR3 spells CASSLAGQGSSPLHF. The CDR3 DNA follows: TGCGCCAGCAGCTTGGCCGGACAGGGGAGTTCACCCCTCCACTTT.

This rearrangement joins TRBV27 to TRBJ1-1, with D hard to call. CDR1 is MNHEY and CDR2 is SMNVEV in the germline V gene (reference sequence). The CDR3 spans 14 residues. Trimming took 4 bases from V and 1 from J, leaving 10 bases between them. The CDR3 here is CASSSIQENTEAFF. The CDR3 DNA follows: TGTGCCAGCAGTTCAATACAAGAGAACACTGAAGCTTTCTTT.

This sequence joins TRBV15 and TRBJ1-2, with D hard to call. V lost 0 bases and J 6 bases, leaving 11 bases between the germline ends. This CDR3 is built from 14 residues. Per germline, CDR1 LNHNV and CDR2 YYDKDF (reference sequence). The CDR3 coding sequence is TGTGCCACCAGCAGAGACTACGGTCTCCATGGCTACACCTTC. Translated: CATSRDYGLHGYTF. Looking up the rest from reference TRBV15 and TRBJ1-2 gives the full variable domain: DAMVIQNPRYQVTQFGKPVTLSCSQTLNHNVMYWYQQKSSQAPKLLFHYYDKDFNNEADTPDNFQSRRPNTSFCFLDIRSPGLGDTAMYLCATSRDYGLHGYTFGSGTRLTVV.

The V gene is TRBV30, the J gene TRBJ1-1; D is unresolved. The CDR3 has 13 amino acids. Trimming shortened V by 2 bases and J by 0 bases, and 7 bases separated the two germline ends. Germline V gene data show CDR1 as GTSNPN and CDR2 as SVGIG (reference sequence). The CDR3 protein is CAWSPYMNTEAFF. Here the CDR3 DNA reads TGTGCCTGGAGTCCCTATATGAACACTGAAGCTTTCTTT.